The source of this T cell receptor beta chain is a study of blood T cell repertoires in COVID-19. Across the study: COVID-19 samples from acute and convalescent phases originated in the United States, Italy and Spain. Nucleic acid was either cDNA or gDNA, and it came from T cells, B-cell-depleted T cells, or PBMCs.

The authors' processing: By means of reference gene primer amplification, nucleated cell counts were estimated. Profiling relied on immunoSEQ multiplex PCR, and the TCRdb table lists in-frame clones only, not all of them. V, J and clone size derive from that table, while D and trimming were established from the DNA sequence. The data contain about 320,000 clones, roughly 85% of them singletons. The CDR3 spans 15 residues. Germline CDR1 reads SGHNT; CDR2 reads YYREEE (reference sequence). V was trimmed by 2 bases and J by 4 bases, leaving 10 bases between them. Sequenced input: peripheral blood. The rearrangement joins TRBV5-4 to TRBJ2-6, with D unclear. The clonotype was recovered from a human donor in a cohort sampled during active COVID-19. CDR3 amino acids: CASSFMAEGANVLTF. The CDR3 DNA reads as TGTGCCAGCAGCTTTATGGCGGAGGGGGCCAACGTCCTGACTTTC.